Listed here are 19 T cell receptor beta chains from one sample, sequenced in a study of cytomegalovirus exposure and HLA in healthy donors. The PCR ran on 60 Vbeta and 13 Jbeta primers. The assay was immunoSEQ multiplex PCR, and TCRdb's table has in-frame clones only and misses some. The repertoire includes some 150,000 clones, approximately 79% of them detected once, and approximately 0.99% sits in the top ten. The sequenced sample consisted of PBMCs. Every receptor here comes from a male donor in good health and CMV-seronegative.

The CDR3 DNA is TGTGCCACCGGGACAGGGGATCAGCCCCAGCATTTT. It yields the protein CATGTGDQPQHF. The V and J genes are TRBV10-3 and TRBJ1-5; TRBD1 agrees at 10 bases. The CDR3 has 12 amino acids. Germline CDR1 is ENHRY and CDR2 is SYGVKD. Trimming at V came to 10 bases and at J to 5 bases, leaving 2 bases not matched to a gene.

This clone came up many times. V usage is TRBV4-2 and J usage is TRBJ2-3, with unresolved D. Trimming stripped 1 base from V and 4 bases from J, with 3 bases between. Per the germline V gene, CDR1 is LGHNA and CDR2 is YNFKEQ. The CDR3 loop spans 12 amino acids. The chain's CDR3 is CASSQAADTQYF. The DNA of the CDR3 is TGTGCCAGCAGCCAAGCTGCAGATACGCAGTATTTT.

V and J are TRBV7-8 and TRBJ2-7; D may be TRBD1 (7 bases). CDR3 length: 13 amino acids. Germline V gives CDR1 SGHVS, CDR2 FQNEAQ. The V and J ends lost 5 bases and 6 bases respectively, with 14 bases between them. CDR3 DNA sequence: TGTGCCAGCAGCGGAGCCCAGGGGGGCGAGCAGTACTTC. Encoded protein: CASSGAQGGEQYF.

The chain joins TRBV30 to TRBJ1-5, with TRBD1 as a possible D gene (6 bases). Germline-derived CDR1 and CDR2 are GTSNPN and SVGIG (reference sequence). CDR3 size: 14 residues. V was pared by 5 bases and J by 1 base, with 12 bases between. The DNA of the CDR3 is TGTGCCTGGGGGGGAGGGGGAAGCAATCAGCCCCAGCATTTT. It specifies CAWGGGGSNQPQHF.

The J gene is TRBJ2-1, the V gene TRBV7-2, with a possible D match to TRBD1 (5 bases). Germline lookup yields CDR1 SGHTA and CDR2 FQGNSA. V was shortened by 6 bases and J by 6 bases, with 9 bases between the two germline ends. The CDR3 covers 12 residues. The CDR3 DNA reads as TGTGCCAGCAGTTTCCAGGGCAATGAGCAGTTCTTC. Its protein is CASSFQGNEQFF.

This clone occurred a few times. Distinct nucleotide sequences in the sample also encode this CDR3. The V call is TRBV6-1, the J call TRBJ2-1; 8 positions agree with TRBD2. Trimming took 8 bases from V and 4 from J; bases not matched to a gene: 10. The CDR3 is 15 residues long. The V gene's germline CDR1 is MNHNS and CDR2 SASEGT. CDR3 region: CASGGLSGGYNEQFF. The DNA of the CDR3 is TGTGCCAGCGGGGGACTAAGCGGGGGTTACAATGAGCAGTTCTTC.

The chain joins TRBV30 to TRBJ2-3; D possibly corresponds to TRBD2 (6 bases). The CDR3 runs to 15 residues. The germline V and J ends were trimmed by 0 bases and 3 bases, with 13 bases remaining between them. In germline, CDR1 is GTSNPN, CDR2 SVGIG (reference sequence). CDR3 sequence reads: CAWSVTGGGTDTQYF. CDR3 in DNA: TGTGCCTGGAGTGTAACTGGGGGAGGTACAGATACGCAGTATTTT. Using reference TRBV30 and TRBJ2-3 for the parts outside the CDR3, the full variable domain is SQTIHQWPATLVQPVGSPLSLECTVEGTSNPNLYWYRQAAGRGLQLLFYSVGIGQISSEVPQNLSASRPQDRQFILSSKKLLLSDSGFYLCAWSVTGGGTDTQYFGPGTRLTVL.

The chain combines TRBV5-6 with TRBJ2-5; D is uncertain. The end of the DNA aligns better with TRBJ2-7, so the J call may be wrong. This CDR3 has 14 residues. The germline V gene has CDR1 SGHDT and CDR2 YYEEEE. In nucleotides, the CDR3 is TGTGCCAGCAGTAAGTTGACAAGCTTCAACGAGCAGTACTTC. Encoded protein: CASSKLTSFNEQYF.

The chain joins TRBV19 to TRBJ1-1; no clear D gene. The CDR3 spans 15 residues. The germline V and J ends were trimmed by 3 bases and 6 bases, with 17 bases remaining between them. Germline V CDR1 and CDR2: LNHDA, SQIVND (reference sequence). CDR3 coding DNA: TGTGCCAGTAGTATCCAGCCCCGGGTTTTCCCTGAAGCTTTCTTT. It encodes CASSIQPRVFPEAFF.

The chain carries TRBV5-1 and TRBJ1-2, with TRBD1 matching 8 bases. The V segment lost 3 bases and the J segment 8 bases; nucleotides outside the gene matches: 6. The CDR3 runs to 13 residues. From germline, CDR1 is SGHRS and CDR2 YFSETQ. Here the CDR3 reads CASSSRDRSGYTF. CDR3 coding DNA: TGCGCCAGCAGCTCCCGGGACAGGTCCGGCTACACCTTC.

This chain joins TRBV7-2 and TRBJ2-1; D gene ambiguous. CDR1 and CDR2 (germline): SGHTA, FQGNSA. V lost 0 bases to trimming and J lost 4 bases, with 4 bases between them. The CDR3 loop spans 13 amino acids. Here the CDR3 DNA reads TGTGCCAGCAGCTTAGCAGAGTACAATGAGCAGTTCTTC. It specifies CASSLAEYNEQFF.

The V gene is TRBV14, the J gene TRBJ2-7; unclear D gene. Trimming stripped 0 bases from V and 0 bases from J, with 12 bases between. The CDR3 totals 16 residues. Germline CDR1 is SGHDN and CDR2 is FVKESK. In DNA form, the CDR3 reads TGTGCCAGCAGCCAAGATGTGGGCAGGTTCTCCTACGAGCAGTACTTC. Residues: CASSQDVGRFSYEQYF.

This rearrangement joins TRBV6-5 to TRBJ1-1; 7 bases align to TRBD1. CDR3 length: 16 residues. Germline loops: CDR1 MNHEY, CDR2 SVGAGI. The V segment lost 2 bases and the J segment 5 bases; nucleotides outside the gene matches: 11. The CDR3 protein is CASSYMRGPLGTEAFF. CDR3 coding DNA: TGTGCCAGCAGTTACATGAGGGGGCCCTTGGGGACTGAAGCTTTCTTT.

The chain joins TRBV5-4 to TRBJ2-3; a weak D match, TRBD2 (6 bases). V lost 4 bases to trimming and J lost 2 bases, with 11 bases between them. The CDR3 consists of 14 residues. CDR1 is SGHNT, CDR2 YYREEE, per germline (reference sequence). CDR3 sequence: CASSPGLSTDTQYF. CDR3 nucleotide sequence: TGTGCCAGCAGCCCGGGACTTTCCACAGATACGCAGTATTTT.

The chain couples TRBV6-5 to TRBJ1-2; 8 positions match TRBD1. The V gene end was trimmed by 0 bases and the J gene end by 4 bases; junction bases not matched to a gene: 4. Germline V lookup: CDR1 MNHEY, CDR2 SVGAGI. The CDR3 consists of 15 residues. The CDR3: CASSYSGQVGYGYTF. CDR3 nucleotides: TGTGCCAGCAGTTACTCGGGACAGGTGGGCTATGGCTACACCTTC.

The chain joins TRBV5-4 to TRBJ2-7; the match to TRBD1 covers 9 bases. The CDR3 spans 15 residues. Trimming removed 6 bases from V and 1 base from J; junction bases left unmatched: 8. Germline loops: CDR1 SGHNT, CDR2 YYREEE (reference sequence). The CDR3 region has the DNA TGTGCCAGCAAACTACAGGGGGCTGGATCCTACGAGCAGTACTTC. Translation gives CASKLQGAGSYEQYF.

The table lists this clone with a few counts. This chain connects TRBV27 to TRBJ2-2; TRBD1 matches 9 bases. The germline gives CDR1 MNHEY, CDR2 SMNVEV (reference sequence). The CDR3 is 13 amino acids. J lost 6 bases, V lost 4 bases, and 0 bases had no gene match. The CDR3 loop reads CASSWDRAGELFF. DNA of the CDR3: TGTGCCAGCAGTTGGGACAGGGCCGGGGAGCTGTTTTTT.

V usage is TRBV19 and J usage is TRBJ1-5, with 9 positions matching TRBD1. Losses at the gene ends were 6 bases for V and 7 bases for J; bases not matched to a gene: 7. CDR3 length: 14 residues. Germline V lookup: CDR1 LNHDA, CDR2 SQIVND (reference sequence). The CDR3, as DNA: TGTGCCAGTAGAGGGGACAGGGAGTCGCAGCCCCAGCATTTT. This encodes CASRGDRESQPQHF.

The chain has TRBV19 and TRBJ1-5; TRBD1 is a possible D gene (5 bases). V was cut by 1 base and J by 5 bases, with 9 bases left in between. The CDR3 loop spans 14 amino acids. CDR1 is LNHDA and CDR2 is SQIVND in the germline V gene (reference sequence). The CDR3 loop is CASSIVAGDQPQHF. The CDR3 DNA reads TGTGCCAGTAGTATAGTTGCGGGGGATCAGCCCCAGCATTTT.